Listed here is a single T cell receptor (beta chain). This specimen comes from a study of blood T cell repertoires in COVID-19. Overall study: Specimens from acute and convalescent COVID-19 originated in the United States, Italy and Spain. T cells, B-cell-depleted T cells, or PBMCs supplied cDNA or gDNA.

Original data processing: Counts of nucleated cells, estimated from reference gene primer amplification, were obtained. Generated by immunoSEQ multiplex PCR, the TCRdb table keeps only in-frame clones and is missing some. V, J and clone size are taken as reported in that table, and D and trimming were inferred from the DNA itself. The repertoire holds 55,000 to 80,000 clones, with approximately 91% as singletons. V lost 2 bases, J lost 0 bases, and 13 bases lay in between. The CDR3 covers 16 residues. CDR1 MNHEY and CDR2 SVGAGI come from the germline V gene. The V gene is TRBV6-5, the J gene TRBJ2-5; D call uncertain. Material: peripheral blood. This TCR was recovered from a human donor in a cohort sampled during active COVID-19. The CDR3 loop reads CASSYQRPAYQETQYF. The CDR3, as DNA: TGTGCCAGCAGTTACCAGCGACCGGCGTACCAAGAGACCCAGTACTTC.